This TCR beta chain was retrieved from a study of T cell responses to AZD1222 COVID-19 vaccine (dated by TCRdb to the early 2020s). Some background on the complete study: AZD1222 recipients given second doses at about 4 weeks or at about 12 weeks were pooled, since spike-specific TCR depth and breadth were not found to differ between the two schedules. TCR sequencing was performed for 233 trial participants, of whom roughly 200 were given two doses of AZD1222 and around 25 were given two doses of MenACWY control vaccine. Trial participants were enrolled into age subgroups of 18-55, 56-69 and 70-plus years, which contained 148, 28 and 57 TCR-sequenced participants, respectively. General study outcomes and caveats: Reportedly, almost half of the unique spike-specific TCRs recognized epitopes lying outside the regions that are mutated in the B.1.351 and B.1.1.7 variants. In the small 56-69-year group, the increase in depth fell short of significance, most likely because of low power. A significant rise in spike-specific TCR breadth and depth was observed after two AZD1222 doses relative to day 0 and relative to MenACWY recipients. The whole spike protein was spanned by vaccine-associated CD4 TCRs, and dominant responses were seen in regions 160-218 and 743-854. Because no day 14 peak-response samples were available, repertoires were characterized only after the peak T cell response. Only a handful of AZD1222 recipients were SARS-CoV-2 seropositive at baseline, limiting conclusions about previously exposed vaccinees. Participants were mostly white British, with more females than males. The authors suggested clonal diversity may have been underestimated.

The sample's time point label, decoded: baseline before first vaccination. Samples from vaccinated people were obtained from the UK trials COV001 and COV002, which included a single-blind randomized controlled phase 2/3 trial of AZD1222 (ChAdOx1 nCoV-19) in healthy adults. Trial participant PBMC samples were collected at day 0 and day 28 after the second dose for TCRbeta chain sequencing. V is cut back by 1 base and J by 6 bases, with 20 bases in the junction unmatched. The germline V gene encodes CDR1 SGDLS and CDR2 YYNGEE. The CDR3, cysteine through phenylalanine, is 19 amino acids long. Here the CDR3 DNA is all that survives: 57 bases in frame from base 1. The CDR3 regions of human TCRbeta chains were analyzed by immunosequencing. Per the original workflow: TCRs in the repertoires were compared against a reference library of SARS-CoV-2-specific TCRs that had been generated with the MIRA antigen-specificity platform. Breadth meant the fraction of unique TCRs that were SARS-CoV-2-associated, whereas depth meant the fraction of total T cells that were SARS-CoV-2-associated. Using the MIRA data, each spike-specific TCR was mapped to the spike region that the TCR reacts to and placed in a CD4 or CD8 class. Log10-transformed breadth and depth values were compared by one-way ANOVA with Sidak's multiple comparisons tests. TCRdb limited this immuneACCESS table to in-frame rearrangements with V and J called. A share of clones is missing; checked studies link under half to unresolved V genes, and the rest is unexplained. V and J calls and clone size follow that table, whereas D and trimming were derived from the DNA. Here the sample has 130,000 or so clones; around 90% occur a single time. The top ten hold over 2.5% of the sample.

About this clone: Its recognized antigen is unknown. The sample holds no much larger clone one base away, and base qualities are not on file.

The sequence links TRBV9 to TRBJ2-5; 8 central nucleotides agree with TRBD2. The clonotype comes from an adult in good health. Material: peripheral blood, obtained on day 0 of AZD1222 vaccination. The CDR3 protein: CASSVPPMGRGELYQTQYF. In nucleotides, the sequence is TGTGCCAGCAGCGTACCCCCTATGGGGCGGGGGGAATTGTACCAGACCCAGTACTTC.